A selection of T cell receptor beta chains follows, all from one sample in a study of T cell clones after liver transplantation. Here immunoSEQ multiplex PCR was the method, and the copy in TCRdb shows in-frame clones only, minus some. The sample holds 20,000 to 25,000 clones, approximately 84% seen once. The sample here was CD8+ T cells from blood, taken around 54 months after liver transplant. The source is a human patient who received a liver transplant. Some T cells may have come from the graft donor. The CDR3 runs from the conserved cysteine through the conserved F or W. A D gene is named only where the DNA matches it firmly. The listing skips clone size in some rows; elsewhere it reads once, few, many or a size class.

TGCGCCAGCAGTGATGACCTGGGGAACACTGAAGCTTTCTTT	CASSDDLGNTEAFF	-	TRBV10-2	few	TRBJ1-1
TGTGCCAGCAGTTACGGCCAAGGAAAAGGCTACACCTTC	CASSYGQGKGYTF	-	TRBV6-5	-	TRBJ1-2
TGTGCCAGCAGGACTGGGACAGCGGACACAGATACGCAGTATTTT	CASRTGTADTDTQYF	TRBD1	TRBV2	-	TRBJ2-3
TGTGCCAGCAGCTTGGGCGCTAGTCGGATACAAGAGACCCAGTACTTC	CASSLGASRIQETQYF	-	TRBV5-4	-	TRBJ2-5
TGTGCCAGCAGCCCTTCTGTGGGTACCAGGAAAAAACTGTTTTTT	CASSPSVGTRKKLFF	-	TRBV27	few	TRBJ1-4
TGTGCCAGCAGCTCCTCACTAGCGGGGCCCTCCGTTTATACGCAGTATTTT	CASSSSLAGPSVYTQYF	TRBD2	TRBV11-1	-	TRBJ2-3
TGTGCCAGCGGAAAACGACCCTATGGCTACGCCTTC	CASGKRPYGYAF	-	TRBV6-5	-	TRBJ1-2
TGTGCCAGCAGTGTCCCCCCGTTAGCGGAGCCCTACGAGCAGTACTTC	CASSVPPLAEPYEQYF	-	TRBV2	-	TRBJ2-7
TGTGCCAGCAGTCTACCGGGACAGGGCTATCTCGAAGGTGAAAAACTGTTTTTT	CASSLPGQGYLEGEKLFF	TRBD1	TRBV28	-	TRBJ1-4
TGTGCCAGCAGCCCGCACCCCCTAGCGGGGGAAGGTACGCAGTATTTT	CASSPHPLAGEGTQYF	TRBD2	TRBV5-4	-	TRBJ2-3
TGTGCCAGCATAGCCTCGACAGCTAGTAACACTGAAGCTTTCTTT	CASIASTASNTEAFF	-	TRBV28	-	TRBJ1-1
TGTGCCAGCAGCTTAACTGAGGGGGGGCTTGACGAGCAGTTCTTC	CASSLTEGGLDEQFF	-	TRBV7-3	-	TRBJ2-1
TGTGCCAGCAGTTTGGACAGGGGGAACACTGAAGCTTTCTTT	CASSLDRGNTEAFF	TRBD1	TRBV6-1	few	TRBJ1-1
TGCGCCAGCAGTTCCGGGACAGCACCCAATGAGCAGTTCTTC	CASSSGTAPNEQFF	TRBD1	TRBV5-1	-	TRBJ2-1
TGTGCCAGCAGTGAGGTTTCGGGACTAGCGGCACCTCTAGCCAAAAACATTCAGTACTTC	CASSEVSGLAAPLAKNIQYF	TRBD2	TRBV2	-	TRBJ2-4
TGTGCCAGCTCGGGACAGGGGGTCACCGGGGAGCTGTTTTTT	CASSGQGVTGELFF	TRBD1	TRBV6-5	-	TRBJ2-2
TGTGCCAGCAGCCCCTCTCAGGAAAGTGAGCAGTTCTTC	CASSPSQESEQFF	-	TRBV7-7	-	TRBJ2-1
TGTGCCAGCAGCGTATCGGGGGGCTCCTACGAGCAGTACTTC	CASSVSGGSYEQYF	TRBD2	TRBV9	few	TRBJ2-7
TGTGCCATCAGTGAGTTGGCTAGCGGGGGATTTACCGGGGAGCTGTTTTTT	CAISELASGGFTGELFF	TRBD2	TRBV10-3	once	TRBJ2-2
TGTGCCAGTAGTATAGGGGGACCTACCGGGGAGCTGTTTTTT	CASSIGGPTGELFF	-	TRBV19	-	TRBJ2-2
TGTGCCAGCAGTACGACAGGGGAGACCGGGGAGCTGTTTTTT	CASSTTGETGELFF	TRBD1	TRBV7-3	-	TRBJ2-2
TGTGCCAGCAGCGTAGATCCCGGGCAGGGAGAAGGCTACACCTTC	CASSVDPGQGEGYTF	-	TRBV9	-	TRBJ1-2
TGTGCCAGCAGCCAACGGACTAGCGGGGGGGACAATGAGCAGTTCTTC	CASSQRTSGGDNEQFF	TRBD2	TRBV4-2	-	TRBJ2-1
TGTGCCAGCAGCCGAGGGGGGGCTAATGAAAAACTGTTTTTT	CASSRGGANEKLFF	-	TRBV7-9	-	TRBJ1-4
TGTGCCAGCAGTTTATTAGGGACTAAGGCCTTCGGCGAGCAGTACTTC	CASSLLGTKAFGEQYF	TRBD2	TRBV27	-	TRBJ2-7
TGTGCCAGCAGCGACAGTTTACCCTACGAGCAGTACTTC	CASSDSLPYEQYF	-	TRBV6-1	-	TRBJ2-7
TGTGCCAGCAGTTATATAGGGGATACGCAGTATTTT	CASSYIGDTQYF	-	TRBV7-2	-	TRBJ2-3
TGTGCCAGCAGAACGAAAGGACAGGGGGCAAACGAGCAGTACTTC	CASRTKGQGANEQYF	TRBD1	TRBV13	-	TRBJ2-7
TGTGCCAGCAGTCTCACCCGGCGGTTCGCTAACTATGGCTACACCTTC	CASSLTRRFANYGYTF	-	TRBV7-8	-	TRBJ1-2
TGTGCCAGCAGCCAAAGACCGGGACATCAAAACACTGAAGCTTTCTTT	CASSQRPGHQNTEAFF	-	TRBV5-8	once	TRBJ1-1
TGTGCCAGTAGTTACGACAGTAGCACAGATACGCAGTATTTT	CASSYDSSTDTQYF	-	TRBV19	-	TRBJ2-3
TGTGCCAGCAGCTCGGCCGGGACAGGGGCGCATGAGCAGTTCTTC	CASSSAGTGAHEQFF	TRBD1	TRBV7-6	-	TRBJ2-1
TGTGCCACCAGCGTAAGGGCAGATCCAGATACGCAGTATTTT	CATSVRADPDTQYF	-	TRBV15	-	TRBJ2-3
TGTGCCAGCAGCGGGCGATCGGGGGCTTTCTTT	CASSGRSGAFF	-	TRBV9	-	TRBJ1-1
TGTGCCAGCAGCGTAGAGGGGTTTGGACTAGCGGGGACCACAGATACGCAGTATTTT	CASSVEGFGLAGTTDTQYF	TRBD2	TRBV9	-	TRBJ2-3
TGCGCCAGCAGCCAATTGCAGGGCGGGGAGCTGTTTTTT	CASSQLQGGELFF	-	TRBV4-1	-	TRBJ2-2
TGTGCCACCTCGTACTGGGGGCCGGCTTCTGATACGCAGTATTTT	CATSYWGPASDTQYF	-	TRBV6-5	-	TRBJ2-3
TGTGCCAGCAGTGAAATTGAGGGGAACCCCTACAATGAGCAGTTCTTC	CASSEIEGNPYNEQFF	-	TRBV2	-	TRBJ2-1
TGTGCCAGCAGCTCCCTGGGAACAGGAGATCAGCCCCAGCATTTT	CASSSLGTGDQPQHF	-	TRBV5-6	-	TRBJ1-5
TGTGCCAGTAGTACTCAGGGTTACACTGAAGCTTTCTTT	CASSTQGYTEAFF	-	TRBV19	-	TRBJ1-1
TGTGCCAGCAGCTTGGCCGGGACGGCGTACAATCAGCCCCAGCATTTT	CASSLAGTAYNQPQHF	-	TRBV5-8	-	TRBJ1-5
TGTGCCAGCCAGACAGTTGTTGCCTACGAGCAGTACTTC	CASQTVVAYEQYF	-	TRBV28	-	TRBJ2-7
TGTGCCAGTACCGAACTAGGACCGGGACAGGGCATCAATGAGCAGTTCTTC	CASTELGPGQGINEQFF	TRBD1	TRBV19	-	TRBJ2-1
TGCAGCGCAAAGAGGACCGGGACAGGGGACGACGAGCAGTACTTC	CSAKRTGTGDDEQYF	TRBD1	TRBV29-1	once	TRBJ2-7
TGTGCCAGCAGCTTTGGGATCACGAACACCGGGGAGCTGTTTTTT	CASSFGITNTGELFF	-	TRBV5-4	once	TRBJ2-2
TGTGCCAGCAGCAAAGATTCTGACAGGGGGTTCTTTGGCTACACCTTC	CASSKDSDRGFFGYTF	-	TRBV21-1	-	TRBJ1-2
TGCGCCAGCAGCTTCCGGGACAGAAGTTGGAATTCACCCCTCCACTTT	CASSFRDRSWNSPLHF	TRBD1	TRBV5-1	-	TRBJ1-6
TGTGCCAGCAGCGTAGGAGTCCTTGCGGCCGGGGAGCTGTTTTTT	CASSVGVLAAGELFF	-	TRBV9	-	TRBJ2-2
TGTGCCAGCAGTTTATCCCATCGGAATGAGCAGTTCTTC	CASSLSHRNEQFF	-	TRBV27	-	TRBJ2-1
TGTGCCAGCAGCTTTGAGGTTGTCAACGAGCAGTACTTC	CASSFEVVNEQYF	-	TRBV7-8	-	TRBJ2-7
TGTGCCAGCAGTAAGACAGGGTCCTACAATGAGCAGTTCTTC	CASSKTGSYNEQFF	TRBD1	TRBV11-3	-	TRBJ2-1
TGTGCCAGCAGTTTACAGGGTGACAGCACAGATACGCAGTATTTT	CASSLQGDSTDTQYF	-	TRBV27	-	TRBJ2-3